Each of the 17 T cell receptor beta chains below was sequenced from the same sample in a study of PD-L1 blockade in urothelial cancer. The table came from immunoSEQ multiplex PCR; TCRdb's copy has only in-frame clones and leaves some out. Of about 51,000 clones listed, just over 85% are singletons. Time point defined: pretreatment peripheral blood. The material sequenced was PBMCs, taken around atezolizumab (anti-PD-L1) treatment. Receptor source: a man aged 55 to 70 with urothelial cancer.

With regard to this clone: Other DNA sequences in the sample encode the same CDR3. The chain couples TRBV6-1 to TRBJ1-1; TRBD1 matches at 7 bases. V lost 6 bases, J lost 3 bases, and 4 bases stayed unmatched. This CDR3 spans 13 amino acids. In germline, CDR1 is MNHNS, CDR2 SASEGT. The CDR3 is CASSRQGDTEAFF. The DNA for the CDR3 is TGTGCCAGCAGCCGACAGGGTGACACTGAAGCTTTCTTT.

J is TRBJ1-2 and V is TRBV29-1; D unclear. This CDR3 has 11 residues. Between the trimmed V and J ends, which lost 7 bases and 6 bases, there was a span of 12 bases. Germline CDR1 reads SQVTM; CDR2 reads ANQGSEA. CDR3 region: CSGADGNGYTF. CDR3 DNA sequence: TGCAGCGGAGCTGACGGGAATGGCTACACCTTC.

The gene calls are TRBV6-1 and TRBJ1-2, with D unclear. Germline CDR1 is MNHNS and CDR2 is SASEGT. CDR3 size: 17 residues. Between the trimmed V and J ends, which lost 2 bases and 4 bases, there was a span of 20 bases. In DNA form, the CDR3 reads TGTGCCAGCAGTGAACGAACGACGCGGAGGGAAGGCTATGGCTACACCTTC. The encoded protein is CASSERTTRREGYGYTF.

The chain links TRBV5-6 to TRBJ1-2; perhaps TRBD1 as D (5 bases). Germline values: CDR1 SGHDT, CDR2 YYEEEE. V was pared by 2 bases and J by 8 bases, with 13 bases between. CDR3 length: 13 amino acids. CDR3 residues: CASSFAGREGYTF. CDR3 bases: TGTGCCAGCAGCTTTGCAGGGAGGGAGGGCTACACCTTC.

This chain links TRBV29-1 with TRBJ2-3, with D possibly matching TRBD2 (6 bases). The germline gives CDR1 SQVTM, CDR2 ANQGSEA. This CDR3 is 16 amino acids long. V was cut by 3 bases and J by 5 bases, with 21 bases left in between. As DNA, the CDR3 is TGCAGCGTTGACCTAGCGAACGAAGGAAACGGAGATACGCAGTATTTT. Its translation: CSVDLANEGNGDTQYF.

This clone has more than one count but fewer than ten. V usage is TRBV19 and J usage is TRBJ1-6, with a weak D call TRBD1 (5 bases). With 5 bases removed from V and 14 bases from J, the gap between germline ends came to 13 bases. This CDR3 is 12 amino acids long. CDR1 and CDR2 from the germline V gene are LNHDA and SQIVND (reference sequence). The CDR3 bases are TGTGCCAGTAGTCCGGGGGTGGGCACCCTCCACTTT. It specifies CASSPGVGTLHF.

V gene TRBV20-1 combines with J gene TRBJ1-4; D unresolved. Germline CDR1 and CDR2: DFQATT and SNEGSKA (reference sequence). Between the trimmed V and J ends, which lost 3 bases and 7 bases, there was a span of 6 bases. The CDR3 sequence is 11 residues long. Here the CDR3 reads CSARPSEKLFF. The DNA of the CDR3 is TGCAGTGCTAGGCCCAGTGAAAAACTGTTTTTT.

This clone showed up just a few times. The rearrangement uses TRBV30 and TRBJ1-6; D perhaps matches TRBD1 (5 bases). Trimming took 3 bases from V and 14 from J, leaving 20 bases between them. This CDR3 region has 14 residues. Germline assignment: CDR1 GTSNPN and CDR2 SVGIG (reference sequence). The CDR3 region is CAWSAGTSGSSLHF. CDR3 sequence (DNA): TGTGCCTGGAGCGCCGGGACTTCGGGAAGCTCCCTCCACTTT.

The V and J genes are TRBV19 and TRBJ2-5; 9 nucleotides match TRBD1. This CDR3 has 15 amino acids. V dropped 5 bases and J dropped 5; count of bases not matched to a gene: 9. Per the germline V gene, CDR1 is LNHDA and CDR2 is SQIVND (reference sequence). The CDR3 DNA is TGTGCCAGTAGTCCGATACAGGGGGCGCGGGAGACCCAGTACTTC. Translated: CASSPIQGARETQYF. Combining the CDR3 with reference TRBV19 and TRBJ2-5 gives the whole variable domain DGGITQSPKYLFRKEGQNVTLSCEQNLNHDAMYWYRQDPGQGLRLIYYSQIVNDFQKGDIAEGYSVSREKKESFPLTVTSAQKNPTAFYLCASSPIQGARETQYFGPGTRLLVL.

This rearrangement joins TRBV19 to TRBJ1-4; the match to TRBD1 covers 9 bases. V shed 6 bases, J shed 8 bases, and the junction held 13 bases outside the gene matches. The CDR3 runs to 16 residues. Germline V CDR1 and CDR2: LNHDA, SQIVND (reference sequence). The CDR3 protein is CASRPNRGQGNEKLFF. CDR3 nucleotide sequence: TGTGCCAGTAGACCCAATCGAGGACAGGGGAACGAAAAACTGTTTTTT. The full variable domain, completed using reference TRBV19 and TRBJ1-4, is DGGITQSPKYLFRKEGQNVTLSCEQNLNHDAMYWYRQDPGQGLRLIYYSQIVNDFQKGDIAEGYSVSREKKESFPLTVTSAQKNPTAFYLCASRPNRGQGNEKLFFGSGTQLSVL.

This chain connects TRBV18 to TRBJ2-7; weak D call: TRBD2 (6 bases). The CDR3 extends over 14 amino acids. Trimming removed 4 bases at V and 3 bases at J, with 13 bases between. Germline CDR1 KGHSH, CDR2 LQKENI. CDR3 coding DNA: TGTGCCAGCTCACGTTCGGGCGGGGACTACGAGCAGTACTTC. This translates into CASSRSGGDYEQYF.

J is TRBJ2-1 and V is TRBV25-1; tentative D call: TRBD1 (5 bases). Germline CDR1 is MGHDK and CDR2 is SYGVNS. The CDR3 is 15 residues long. V was trimmed by 7 bases and J by 6 bases, leaving 19 bases between them. The CDR3 sequence: CASKKGQGLFNEQFF. In DNA form, the CDR3 reads TGTGCCAGCAAGAAGGGGCAGGGTCTCTTCAATGAGCAGTTCTTC.

The chain joins TRBV5-1 to TRBJ1-3; 7 bases agree with TRBD1. V dropped 4 bases and J dropped 3; count of bases not matched to a gene: 10. Germline CDR1 and CDR2: SGHRS and YFSETQ. CDR3 length equals 16 residues. The CDR3 coding sequence is TGCGCCAGCAGCCAAGCCGGGACAGCCTATGGAAACACCATATATTTT. Translated, it gives CASSQAGTAYGNTIYF. Full variable domain (rest looked up from reference TRBV5-1 and TRBJ1-3): KAGVTQTPRYLIKTRGQQVTLSCSPISGHRSVSWYQQTPGQGLQFLFEYFSETQRNKGNFPGRFSGRQFSNSRSEMNVSTLELGDSALYLCASSQAGTAYGNTIYFGEGSWLTVV.

This clone has more than one count but fewer than ten. This chain joins TRBV27 and TRBJ2-7, with TRBD2 matching over 12 bases. The germline V gene encodes CDR1 MNHEY and CDR2 SMNVEV (reference sequence). The CDR3 has 15 residues. V lost 2 bases to trimming and J lost 2 bases; unmatched junction nucleotides: 1. The CDR3 nucleotides read TGTGCCAGCAGTTTAGGACTAGCGGGACCCTACGAGCAGTACTTC. Translated, it gives CASSLGLAGPYEQYF.

There are a few counts of this clone. The genes are TRBV19 and TRBJ1-1; the D gene is possibly TRBD1 (5 bases). The CDR3 length is 12 residues. The germline V and J ends were trimmed by 5 bases and 3 bases, with 7 bases remaining between them. CDR1 is LNHDA, CDR2 SQIVND, per germline (reference sequence). The CDR3 region is CASSRQYTEAFF. The CDR3 nucleotides read TGTGCCAGTAGTCGACAGTACACTGAAGCTTTCTTT.

The chain is built from TRBV6-5 and TRBJ2-5, with 7 bases aligning to TRBD1. CDR1 is MNHEY, CDR2 SVGAGI, per germline. CDR3 length: 15 amino acids. V trimming: 3 bases; J trimming: 5 bases; junction bases outside the gene matches: 9. This CDR3 is CASSYIKGAGETQYF. The CDR3 nucleotides are TGTGCCAGCAGTTATATCAAGGGGGCTGGCGAGACCCAGTACTTC.

The rearrangement links TRBV30 to TRBJ1-1, with 9 positions matching TRBD1. The CDR3 has 16 residues. Germline CDR1 reads GTSNPN; CDR2 reads SVGIG (reference sequence). The ends lost 3 bases at V and 1 base at J; junction bases unmatched: 9. CDR3 sequence: CAWSRRGDRANTEAFF. As DNA, the CDR3 is TGTGCCTGGAGCCGTAGGGGGGACAGGGCGAACACTGAAGCTTTCTTT.